The rows below give T cell receptor beta chains drawn from one sample of a study of cytomegalovirus exposure and HLA in healthy donors. Assay: immunoSEQ multiplex PCR; the TCRdb copy retains only in-frame clones and omits some. In the table there are under 200,000 clones, 60% to 80% of which are singletons. The sample comprised PBMCs. The receptor set was obtained from a man aged 40-49 years in good health and CMV-seronegative. The CDR3 runs from the conserved cysteine through the conserved F or W. The order of the fields is J gene, clone size, V gene, CDR3 length, D gene, CDR3 protein, CDR3 DNA. The D gene is left open where the match is weak. Where a row states a size, it is once, few, many or the class of an expanded clone; other rows omit it.

j_gene: TRBJ2-7
abundance: -
v_gene: TRBV2
len: 13
d_gene: -
CDR3aa: CASTPGTSYEQYF
CDR3nt: TGTGCCAGTACCCCCGGGACTTCCTACGAGCAGTACTTC

j_gene: TRBJ2-2
abundance: -
v_gene: TRBV30
len: 17
d_gene: TRBD2
CDR3aa: CAWSKGREGAYTGELFF
CDR3nt: TGTGCCTGGAGTAAGGGAAGGGAGGGAGCCTACACCGGGGAGCTGTTTTTT

j_gene: TRBJ2-5
abundance: -
v_gene: TRBV10-3
len: 16
d_gene: -
CDR3aa: CAISESGGGQKETQYF
CDR3nt: TGTGCCATCAGTGAGTCTGGGGGAGGACAAAAAGAGACCCAGTACTTC

j_gene: TRBJ1-4
abundance: few
v_gene: TRBV25-1
len: 13
d_gene: -
CDR3aa: CASSEPRIEKLFF
CDR3nt: TGTGCCAGCAGTGAACCTCGTATTGAAAAACTGTTTTTT

j_gene: TRBJ1-3
abundance: -
v_gene: TRBV30
len: 15
d_gene: TRBD1
CDR3aa: CAWTNDRGSGNTIYF
CDR3nt: TGTGCCTGGACAAATGACAGGGGCTCTGGAAACACCATATATTTT

j_gene: TRBJ2-7
abundance: few
v_gene: TRBV28
len: 18
d_gene: TRBD2
CDR3aa: CASSLTGTSGRRTYEQYF
CDR3nt: TGTGCCAGCAGTTTAACCGGGACTAGCGGGAGGAGAACCTACGAGCAGTACTTC

j_gene: TRBJ2-7
abundance: few
v_gene: TRBV9
len: 16
d_gene: TRBD2
CDR3aa: CASSVAPGTSAYEQYF
CDR3nt: TGTGCCAGCAGCGTAGCGCCCGGTACTAGCGCCTACGAGCAGTACTTC

j_gene: TRBJ2-7
abundance: -
v_gene: TRBV19
len: 10
d_gene: TRBD2
CDR3aa: CASRGGEQYF
CDR3nt: TGTGCCAGCCGGGGGGGCGAGCAGTACTTC

j_gene: TRBJ1-6
abundance: -
v_gene: TRBV6-5
len: 15
d_gene: TRBD1
CDR3aa: CASSPLDRDDSPLHF
CDR3nt: TGTGCCAGCAGCCCCTTGGACAGGGACGACTCACCCCTCCACTTT

j_gene: TRBJ2-3
abundance: -
v_gene: TRBV5-1
len: 16
d_gene: TRBD2
CDR3aa: CASSLDGGRSTDTQYF
CDR3nt: TGCGCCAGCAGCTTGGACGGGGGGAGAAGCACAGATACGCAGTATTTT

j_gene: TRBJ2-7
abundance: -
v_gene: TRBV27
len: 12
d_gene: -
CDR3aa: CASGHGSGEQYF
CDR3nt: TGTGCCAGCGGACACGGGAGTGGCGAGCAGTACTTC

j_gene: TRBJ1-1
abundance: -
v_gene: TRBV11-2
len: 15
d_gene: -
CDR3aa: CASSFRGGTNTEAFF
CDR3nt: TGTGCCAGCAGCTTCCGGGGGGGGACGAACACTGAAGCTTTCTTT

j_gene: TRBJ1-5
abundance: -
v_gene: TRBV27
len: 12
d_gene: -
CDR3aa: CASRQGSQPQHF
CDR3nt: TGTGCCAGCAGACAGGGAAGCCAGCCCCAGCATTTT

j_gene: TRBJ2-7
abundance: -
v_gene: TRBV15
len: 16
d_gene: TRBD2
CDR3aa: CATSPEAGGSSYEQYF
CDR3nt: TGTGCCACCAGCCCTGAGGCGGGGGGCTCCTCCTACGAGCAGTACTTC

j_gene: TRBJ1-6
abundance: -
v_gene: TRBV5-1
len: 15
d_gene: TRBD1
CDR3aa: CASSARTGDNSPLHF
CDR3nt: TGCGCCAGCAGCGCCAGGACAGGGGATAATTCACCCCTCCACTTT

j_gene: TRBJ2-1
abundance: -
v_gene: TRBV4-1
len: 21
d_gene: TRBD2
CDR3aa: CASRQTPTSGSPGGSYNEQFF
CDR3nt: TGCGCCAGCAGACAAACCCCCACTAGCGGGAGCCCCGGTGGATCCTACAATGAGCAGTTCTTC

j_gene: TRBJ2-7
abundance: -
v_gene: TRBV5-1
len: 11
d_gene: -
CDR3aa: CASSEGQAEYF
CDR3nt: TGCGCCAGCAGCGAGGGTCAGGCAGAGTACTTC

j_gene: TRBJ1-1
abundance: -
v_gene: TRBV6-5
len: 12
d_gene: TRBD1
CDR3aa: CASSQIQGAAFF
CDR3nt: TGTGCCAGCTCCCAAATACAGGGGGCAGCTTTCTTT

j_gene: TRBJ2-7
abundance: few
v_gene: TRBV19
len: 15
d_gene: TRBD2
CDR3aa: CASSETSGRGYEQYF
CDR3nt: TGTGCCAGTAGTGAGACTAGCGGGAGGGGCTACGAGCAGTACTTC